The 11 T cell receptor beta chains below come from one sample, sequenced in a study of control samples from healthy donors and cancer patients. Generated by immunoSEQ multiplex PCR, the TCRdb table keeps only in-frame clones and is missing some. The table lists about 63,000 clones, about 89% of them singletons. Material for sequencing was PBMCs. All receptors derive from a woman in her sixties or seventies with lung cancer.

The chain combines TRBV9 with TRBJ2-1; D remains unclear. Trimming shortened V by 2 bases and J by 6 bases, and 9 bases separated the two germline ends. The CDR3 is made up of 13 amino acids. Germline CDR1 SGDLS, CDR2 YYNGEE. CDR3 DNA: TGTGCCAGCAGCGTGGTCGGCGCCAATGAGCAGTTCTTC. It is translated as CASSVVGANEQFF.

The V call is TRBV7-9, the J call TRBJ2-2, with 8 bases fitting TRBD1. CDR3 length equals 17 residues. J gave up 1 base and V 5 bases, and 9 bases lay outside the gene matches. The germline gives CDR1 SEHNR, CDR2 FQNEAQ (reference sequence). This chain's CDR3 is CASSPDRARWNTGELFF. CDR3 bases: TGTGCCAGCAGCCCGGACAGGGCCCGTTGGAACACCGGGGAGCTGTTTTTT.

The J gene is TRBJ2-1, the V gene TRBV6-4; 13 bases agree with TRBD2. This CDR3 has 16 amino acids. After removal of 5 bases from V and 8 bases from J, the junction contained 9 bases not matched to a gene. CDR1 MRHNA and CDR2 SNTAGT come from the germline V gene. The CDR3 bases are TGTGCCAGCAGTCCGGGACTAGCGGGGTCGGTTGATGAGCAGTTCTTC. The encoded protein is CASSPGLAGSVDEQFF.

The V gene is TRBV18, the J gene TRBJ1-1, with D possibly matching TRBD1 (6 bases). There are 15 residues in the CDR3. Germline V gene lookup returns CDR1 KGHSH and CDR2 LQKENI. Trimming left V 3 bases short and J 5 bases short, with 16 bases between. The CDR3 here is CASSPFSGADTEAFF. The CDR3 coding sequence is TGTGCCAGCTCACCGTTCTCGGGGGCGGATACTGAAGCTTTCTTT.

The rearrangement links TRBV18 to TRBJ2-5, with D possibly being TRBD2 (6 bases). CDR1 KGHSH and CDR2 LQKENI come from the germline V gene. Trimming pared 3 bases from V and 5 bases from J, leaving 10 bases between. This CDR3 has 13 residues. The DNA for the CDR3 is TGTGCCAGCTCACCGGCTAGCGTGGAGACCCAGTACTTC. Protein: CASSPASVETQYF.

The gene calls are TRBV13 and TRBJ2-2; D not resolved. Germline V gene sequence: CDR1 PRHDT, CDR2 FYEKMQ (reference sequence). The length of the CDR3 is 12 residues. Trimming removed 2 bases at V and 6 bases at J, with 4 bases between. The CDR3 protein is CASSLIAGELFF. Written as DNA, the CDR3 is TGTGCCAGCAGCTTAATAGCCGGGGAGCTGTTTTTT.

The chain couples TRBV19 to TRBJ1-1; D call uncertain. Germline lookup yields CDR1 LNHDA and CDR2 SQIVND (reference sequence). V was shortened by 6 bases and J by 0 bases, with 11 bases between the two germline ends. This CDR3 comprises 14 residues. The CDR3 DNA reads TGTGCCAGTAGAGACTGGGCCATGAACACTGAAGCTTTCTTT. Its translation: CASRDWAMNTEAFF. Filled out from reference TRBV19 and TRBJ1-1, the complete variable domain reads DGGITQSPKYLFRKEGQNVTLSCEQNLNHDAMYWYRQDPGQGLRLIYYSQIVNDFQKGDIAEGYSVSREKKESFPLTVTSAQKNPTAFYLCASRDWAMNTEAFFGQGTRLTVV.

The V gene is TRBV6-5, the J gene TRBJ2-3; no firm D call. V gave up 6 bases and J gave up 4 bases, with 8 bases separating them. Germline V lookup: CDR1 MNHEY, CDR2 SVGAGI. The CDR3 runs to 12 residues. The DNA for the CDR3 is TGTGCCAGCAGCCCGAGCGCAGATACGCAGTATTTT. It translates to CASSPSADTQYF.

In this sample, this clone turned up a few times. The chain employs TRBV23-1 and TRBJ1-2; D uncertain. TRBV23-1 is classed as an ORF, of uncertain function. This CDR3 has 15 residues. Trimming left V 2 bases short and J 0 bases short, with 10 bases between. The CDR3 sequence: CASSQIRASNYGYTF. The CDR3 DNA reads as TGCGCCAGCAGTCAAATACGGGCCTCTAACTATGGCTACACCTTC.

The chain links TRBV5-1 to TRBJ1-2; TRBD1 matches at 8 bases. CDR3 length equals 14 residues. The trim removed 5 bases at V and 6 bases at J, leaving 9 bases unmatched. Germline CDR1 is SGHRS and CDR2 is YFSETQ. CDR3 coding DNA: TGCGCCAGCAGGAGGACAGGGCTTGTCGATGGCTACACCTTC. This encodes CASRRTGLVDGYTF.

This chain connects TRBV5-1 to TRBJ1-6, with a tentative D call TRBD1 (5 bases). The germline CDR1 and CDR2 sequences are SGHRS and YFSETQ. V was cut by 5 bases and J by 9 bases, with 15 bases left in between. The length of the CDR3 is 14 residues. The CDR3 spells CASSSGTAGSPLHF. CDR3 sequence (DNA): TGCGCCAGCAGTTCCGGGACGGCGGGTTCACCCCTCCACTTT.